The clone carrying this T cell receptor beta chain appeared a few times. Its antigen remains unknown. This sample is part of a study of T cell repertoires in cytomegalovirus infection. In the study overall: Selection of CMV epitopes for the study included recently identified HLA-C-restricted and well-studied HLA-B-restricted ones. Shared public TCR beta signatures pointed to both CMV infection and a matching HLA type.

One entry per CDR3 protein results from TCRdb running MiXCR on the reads. The sample carries approximately 1,000,000 distinct CDR3 sequences, around a third recorded once. Findings of the study overall: The cumulative frequency of public TCR beta families identified carriers of CMV plus the relevant HLA. Dominant in the ex vivo response were TCR beta clonotypes restricted by HLA-C and specific for CMV.

Germline V CDR1 and CDR2: SNHLY, FYNNEI. CDR3 length equals 15 residues. The V segment lost 3 bases and the J segment 0 bases; nucleotides outside the gene matches: 4. Sample: cultured CD8+ T cells from PBMCs, taken from culture after CMV antigen stimulation. This sequence joins TRBV2 and TRBJ1-1; 7 bases fit TRBD1. This sequence was found in a human donor in good health (CMV status not recorded). Some clones in this sample may be carry-over from other donors' samples. Here the CDR3 reads CASSDPTGLNTEAFF. The CDR3 nucleotides read TGTGCCAGCAGTGATCCGACAGGGTTGAACACTGAAGCTTTCTTT. The full variable domain, in which reference TRBV2 and TRBJ1-1 provide the parts outside the CDR3, is EPEVTQTPSHQVTQMGQEVILRCVPISNHLYFYWYRQILGQKVEFLVSFYNNEISEKSEIFDDQFSVERPDGSNFTLKIRSTKLEDSAMYFCASSDPTGLNTEAFFGQGTRLTVV.